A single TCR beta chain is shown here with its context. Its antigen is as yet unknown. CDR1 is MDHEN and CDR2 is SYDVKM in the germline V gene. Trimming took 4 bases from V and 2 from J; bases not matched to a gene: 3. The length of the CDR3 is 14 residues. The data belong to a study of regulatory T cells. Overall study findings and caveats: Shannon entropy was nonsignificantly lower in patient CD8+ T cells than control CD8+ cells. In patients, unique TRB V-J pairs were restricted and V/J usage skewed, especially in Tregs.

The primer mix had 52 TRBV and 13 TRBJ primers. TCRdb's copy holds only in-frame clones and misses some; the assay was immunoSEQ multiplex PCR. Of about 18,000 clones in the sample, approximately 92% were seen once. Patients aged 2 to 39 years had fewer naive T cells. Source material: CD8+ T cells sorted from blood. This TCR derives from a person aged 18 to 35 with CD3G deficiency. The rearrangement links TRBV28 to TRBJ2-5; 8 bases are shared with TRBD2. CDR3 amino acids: CASSSRGEQETQYF. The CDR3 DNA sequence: TGTGCCAGCAGTTCGCGGGGGGAGCAAGAGACCCAGTACTTC.